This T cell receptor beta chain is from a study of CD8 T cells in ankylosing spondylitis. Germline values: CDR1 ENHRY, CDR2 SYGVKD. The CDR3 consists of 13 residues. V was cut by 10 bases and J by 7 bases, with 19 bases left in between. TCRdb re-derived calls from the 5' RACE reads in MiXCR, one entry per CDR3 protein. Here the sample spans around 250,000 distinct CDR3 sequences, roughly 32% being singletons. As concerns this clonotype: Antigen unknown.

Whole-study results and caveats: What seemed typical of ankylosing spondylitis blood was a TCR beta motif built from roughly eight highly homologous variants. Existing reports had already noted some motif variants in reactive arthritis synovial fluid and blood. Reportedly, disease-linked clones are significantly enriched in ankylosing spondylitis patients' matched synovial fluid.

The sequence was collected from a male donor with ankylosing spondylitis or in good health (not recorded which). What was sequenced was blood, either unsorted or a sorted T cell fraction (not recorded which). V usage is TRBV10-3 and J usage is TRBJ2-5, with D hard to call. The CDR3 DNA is TGTGCCACCACTGAGGACGTCATAGGGACCCAGTACTTC. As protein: CATTEDVIGTQYF.